The 20 T cell receptor beta chains presented below share a single source sample, sequenced in a study of cytotoxic CD8 clonotypes in ibrutinib-treated CLL. Repertoires were generated with immunoSEQ multiplex PCR, while TCRdb's copy carries only in-frame clones and drops some. The sample consists of approximately 70,000 clones, about nine tenths of them appearing once. Sequencing used PBMCs, obtained after 12 months of ibrutinib treatment. All receptors come from a human donor with chronic lymphocytic leukemia.

V and J are TRBV4-1 and TRBJ2-3; D gene uncertain. CDR3 length: 14 amino acids. Trimming cost V 2 bases and J 3 bases, with 9 bases left between them. Per germline, CDR1 MGHRA and CDR2 YSYEKL. CDR3 DNA: TGCGCCAGCAGCCAATTTGTAGGGACAGATACGCAGTATTTT. Translation: CASSQFVGTDTQYF.

The chain couples TRBV7-2 to TRBJ2-1; 9 bases match TRBD2. Looked up from germline, CDR1 is SGHTA and CDR2 is FQGNSA. The CDR3 has 16 residues. V lost 5 bases, J lost 9 bases, and 14 bases stayed unmatched. The CDR3 spells CASSPRAGGQGGEQFF. Here the CDR3 DNA reads TGTGCCAGCAGCCCACGGGCGGGAGGGCAGGGGGGTGAGCAGTTCTTC.

V is TRBV30 and J is TRBJ1-2, with 7 positions matching TRBD1. The CDR3 is 16 amino acids. The germline CDR1 and CDR2 sequences are GTSNPN and SVGIG (reference sequence). V was pared by 2 bases and J by 8 bases, with 17 bases of the junction left unmatched. Here the CDR3 reads CAWSQIQGPGRYGYTF. The CDR3 DNA follows: TGTGCCTGGAGTCAAATACAGGGGCCGGGGAGGTACGGCTACACCTTC.

This chain links TRBV7-2 with TRBJ2-7; D might be TRBD1 (6 bases). From germline, CDR1 is SGHTA and CDR2 FQGNSA. This CDR3 contains 15 residues. V was trimmed by 5 bases and J by 0 bases, leaving 14 bases between them. The CDR3 reads CASSLVLDSSYEQYF. The CDR3 nucleotides are TGTGCCAGCAGCCTTGTGTTGGACAGCTCCTACGAGCAGTACTTC.

The chain has TRBV27 and TRBJ2-7, with 10 bases matching TRBD2. This CDR3 contains 16 residues. CDR1 and CDR2 (germline): MNHEY, SMNVEV (reference sequence). The V segment lost 4 bases and the J segment 3 bases; nucleotides outside the gene matches: 9. CDR3 DNA sequence: TGTGCCAGCAGTTCTTCCCGGGGGACTAGCGTCTACGAGCAGTACTTC. Translating it yields CASSSSRGTSVYEQYF.

The DNA of the CDR3 is TGTGCCAGCAGCTTAAGGTTGTCCGGGGAGACCCAGTACTTC. Translating it yields CASSLRLSGETQYF. The rearrangement links TRBV7-9 to TRBJ2-5, with D unresolved. With 2 bases removed from V and 5 bases from J, the gap between germline ends came to 12 bases. CDR3 length: 14 amino acids. The germline gives CDR1 SEHNR, CDR2 FQNEAQ (reference sequence).

This clone was detected only once. The V call is TRBV9, the J call TRBJ2-7; TRBD2 aligns across 7 bases. The germline V gene encodes CDR1 SGDLS and CDR2 YYNGEE. The CDR3 is made up of 16 amino acids. V lost 4 bases and J lost 2; bases outside the gene matches: 12. CDR3 coding DNA: TGTGCCAGCAGCCCCCATCATCGGGGGAGGGCCTACGAGCAGTACTTC. Its protein is CASSPHHRGRAYEQYF.

This clone was seen a single time. The gene calls are TRBV5-1 and TRBJ1-1; possible D gene TRBD1, 5 bases. V was cut by 1 base and J by 1 base, with 11 bases left in between. This CDR3 spans 15 amino acids. Germline loops: CDR1 SGHRS, CDR2 YFSETQ. Written as DNA, the CDR3 is TGCGCCAGCAGCTTGAATCCGGGGGGGAACACTGAAGCTTTCTTT. Amino acids: CASSLNPGGNTEAFF.

This rearrangement joins TRBV19 to TRBJ2-1; the match to TRBD2 covers 11 bases. V trimming: 6 bases; J trimming: 4 bases; junction bases outside the gene matches: 5. The length of the CDR3 is 15 residues. The germline gives CDR1 LNHDA, CDR2 SQIVND (reference sequence). Here the CDR3 reads CASSRLAGNYNEQFF. CDR3 in DNA: TGTGCCAGTAGCAGACTAGCGGGAAATTACAATGAGCAGTTCTTC.

The J gene is TRBJ2-7, the V gene TRBV2; the match to TRBD1 covers 9 bases. The CDR3 totals 15 residues. V lost 6 bases, J lost 2 bases, and 8 bases stayed unmatched. Per the germline V gene, CDR1 is SNHLY and CDR2 is FYNNEI. CDR3 amino acids: CASREGQGLAYEQYF. The DNA for the CDR3 is TGTGCCAGCAGAGAGGGACAGGGATTAGCCTACGAGCAGTACTTC.

V gene TRBV28 combines with J gene TRBJ1-1, with TRBD1 matching over 8 bases. With 6 bases clipped from V and 6 bases from J, the junction kept 9 bases outside the gene matches. The CDR3 is made up of 14 amino acids. Germline V gives CDR1 MDHEN, CDR2 SYDVKM. The CDR3 loop reads CASRFQGAAAEAFF. The CDR3 coding sequence is TGTGCCAGCAGATTCCAGGGGGCTGCTGCTGAAGCTTTCTTT.

This clone was recorded once. The rearrangement uses TRBV28 and TRBJ1-5, with D uncertain. The V gene lost 2 bases and the J gene lost 6 bases, with 5 bases spanning the gap. Germline CDR1 is MDHEN and CDR2 is SYDVKM. The CDR3 totals 12 residues. In DNA, the CDR3 is TGTGCCAGCAGTTTACGGGGTCAGCCCCAGCATTTT. It yields the protein CASSLRGQPQHF.

The V and J genes are TRBV28 and TRBJ1-1; 8 bases agree with TRBD1. In germline, CDR1 is MDHEN, CDR2 SYDVKM. Trimming cost V 3 bases and J 1 base; bases outside gene matches: 4. The CDR3 consists of 15 residues. The CDR3 region is CASSFSGGSNTEAFF. CDR3 sequence (DNA): TGTGCCAGCAGTTTCTCAGGGGGCTCGAACACTGAAGCTTTCTTT.

The J gene is TRBJ1-3, the V gene TRBV19, with unresolved D. This CDR3 spans 16 amino acids. Germline V gene lookup returns CDR1 LNHDA and CDR2 SQIVND (reference sequence). Between the trimmed V and J ends, which lost 1 base and 0 bases, there was a span of 10 bases. CDR3 nucleotides: TGTGCCAGTAGTATAGGGCAGCACCTCTCTGGAAACACCATATATTTT. Protein product: CASSIGQHLSGNTIYF.

The CDR3, as DNA: TGTGCCAGTAGTAGGAGGACGGGCTATGGCTACACCTTC. It yields the protein CASSRRTGYGYTF. The chain is built from TRBV19 and TRBJ1-2, with D uncertain. The germline gives CDR1 LNHDA, CDR2 SQIVND (reference sequence). Trimming shortened V by 4 bases and J by 4 bases, and 10 bases separated the two germline ends. The length of the CDR3 is 13 residues.

A single count supports this clone. The chain couples TRBV10-1 to TRBJ2-3, with D possibly TRBD2 on 6 matching bases. Per germline, CDR1 WNHNN and CDR2 SYGVQD (reference sequence). The CDR3 is made up of 15 amino acids. V gave up 6 bases and J gave up 6 bases, with 19 bases separating them. The CDR3 region is CASSPGTGRIDTQYF. DNA for the CDR3: TGCGCCAGCAGCCCCGGCACCGGGAGAATTGATACGCAGTATTTT.

The chain couples TRBV11-3 to TRBJ1-3; TRBD1 might be the D (6 bases). Germline V gene sequence: CDR1 SGHNT, CDR2 YENEEA. Trimming took 3 bases from V and 3 from J, leaving 12 bases between them. This CDR3 is 15 amino acids long. The CDR3 nucleotides are TGTGCCAGCAGCTTGCAAGGGGGTAGTGGAAACACCATATATTTT. Residues: CASSLQGGSGNTIYF. The variable domain in full, completed from reference TRBV11-3 and TRBJ1-3, reads EAGVVQSPRYKIIEKKQPVAFWCNPISGHNTLYWYLQNLGQGPELLIRYENEEAVDDSQLPKDRFSAERLKGVDSTLKIQPAELGDSAVYLCASSLQGGSGNTIYFGEGSWLTVV.

The rearrangement links TRBV12-5 to TRBJ1-1; the match to TRBD1 covers 9 bases. J lost 3 bases, V lost 6 bases, and 14 bases had no gene match. The germline V gene has CDR1 LGHNT and CDR2 FRNRAP. The CDR3 sequence is 17 residues long. The CDR3 sequence is CASGPRTGESFYTEAFF. CDR3 DNA: TGTGCTAGTGGCCCTCGGACAGGGGAGTCTTTTTACACTGAAGCTTTCTTT.

The J gene is TRBJ1-2, the V gene TRBV10-3, with D hard to call. The CDR3 is 13 residues long. Trimming took 0 bases from V and 1 from J, leaving 3 bases between them. Germline values: CDR1 ENHRY, CDR2 SYGVKD. CDR3 in DNA: TGTGCCATCAGTGAGTCATTTAACTATGGCTACACCTTC. Residues: CAISESFNYGYTF.

This clone has a single count. The chain uses TRBV21-1 and TRBJ2-7; no DNA check was done on the table's D call, TRBD1. TRBV21-1 is listed as a pseudogene. This CDR3 contains 23 residues. Written as DNA, the CDR3 is TGTGCCAGCAGCCCCCCGAAACCCCACCCTCCAGTCAAGGAAGCAAGGGGCAGCTACGAGCAGTACTTC. Amino acids: CASSPPKPHPPVKEARGSYEQYF.